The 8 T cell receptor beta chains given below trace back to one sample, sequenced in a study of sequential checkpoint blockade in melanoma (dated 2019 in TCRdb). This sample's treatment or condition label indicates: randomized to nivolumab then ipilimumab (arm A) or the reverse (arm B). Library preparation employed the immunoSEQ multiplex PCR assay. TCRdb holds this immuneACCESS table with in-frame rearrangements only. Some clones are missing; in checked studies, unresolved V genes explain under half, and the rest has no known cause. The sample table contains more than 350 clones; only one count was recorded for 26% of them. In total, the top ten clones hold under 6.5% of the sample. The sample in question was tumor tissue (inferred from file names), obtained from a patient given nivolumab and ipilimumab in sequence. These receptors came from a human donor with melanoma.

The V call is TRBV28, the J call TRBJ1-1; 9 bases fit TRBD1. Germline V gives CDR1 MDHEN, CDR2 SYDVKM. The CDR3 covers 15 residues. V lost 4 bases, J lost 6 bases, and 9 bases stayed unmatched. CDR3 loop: CASSSLDRGGSEAFF. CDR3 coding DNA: TGTGCCAGCAGTTCGCTGGACAGGGGCGGCTCTGAAGCTTTCTTT.

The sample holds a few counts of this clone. CDR3: CASLGGMNTEAFF. The CDR3 DNA reads TGTGCCAGCCTAGGGGGGATGAACACTGAAGCTTTCTTT. The V gene is TRBV6-8, the J gene TRBJ1-1; maybe TRBD1 (6 bases). CDR1 is MNHGY, CDR2 SAAAGT, per germline. Trimming removed 8 bases at V and 0 bases at J, with 10 bases between. The CDR3 consists of 13 residues.

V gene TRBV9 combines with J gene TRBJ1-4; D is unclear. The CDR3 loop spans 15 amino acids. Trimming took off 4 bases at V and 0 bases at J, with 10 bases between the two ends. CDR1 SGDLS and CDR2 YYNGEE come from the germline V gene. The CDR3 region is CASSSLGSTNEKLFF. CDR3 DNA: TGTGCCAGCAGCTCTTTAGGGTCAACTAATGAAAAACTGTTTTTT.

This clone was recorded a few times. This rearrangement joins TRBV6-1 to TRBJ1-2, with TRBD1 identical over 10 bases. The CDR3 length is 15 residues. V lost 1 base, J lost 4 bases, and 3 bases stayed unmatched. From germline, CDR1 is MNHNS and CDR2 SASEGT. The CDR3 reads CASSEGTGGSYGYTF. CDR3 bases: TGTGCCAGCAGTGAAGGGACAGGGGGAAGCTATGGCTACACCTTC.

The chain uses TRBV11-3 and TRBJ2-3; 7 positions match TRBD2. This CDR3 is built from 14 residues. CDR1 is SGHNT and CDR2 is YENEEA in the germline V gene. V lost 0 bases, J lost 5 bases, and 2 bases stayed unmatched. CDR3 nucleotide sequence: TGTGCCAGCAGCTTAGAGGGGGGGATAGATACGCAGTATTTT. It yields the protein CASSLEGGIDTQYF.

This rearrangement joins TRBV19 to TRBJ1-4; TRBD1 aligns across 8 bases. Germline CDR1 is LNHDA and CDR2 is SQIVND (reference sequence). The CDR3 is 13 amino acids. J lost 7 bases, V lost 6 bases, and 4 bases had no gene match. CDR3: CASRIDRGEKLFF. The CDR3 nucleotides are TGTGCCAGTAGGATTGACAGGGGTGAAAAACTGTTTTTT.

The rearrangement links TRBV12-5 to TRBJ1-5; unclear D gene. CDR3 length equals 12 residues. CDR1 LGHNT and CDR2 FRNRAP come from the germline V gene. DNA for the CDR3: TGTGCCAGCACCTCTTCTAATCAGCCCCAGCATTTT. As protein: CASTSSNQPQHF. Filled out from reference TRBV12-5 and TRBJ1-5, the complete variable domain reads DARVTQTPRHKVTEMGQEVTMRCQPILGHNTVFWYRQTMMQGLELLAYFRNRAPLDDSGMPKDRFSAEMPDATLATLKIQPSEPRDSAVYFCASTSSNQPQHFGDGTRLSIL.

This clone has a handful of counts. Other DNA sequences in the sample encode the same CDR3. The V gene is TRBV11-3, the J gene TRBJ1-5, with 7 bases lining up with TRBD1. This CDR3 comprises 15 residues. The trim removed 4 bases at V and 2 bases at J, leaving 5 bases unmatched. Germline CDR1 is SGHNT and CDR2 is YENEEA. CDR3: CASSSTGAGNQPQHF. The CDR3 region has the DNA TGTGCCAGCAGCTCAACAGGGGCTGGCAATCAGCCCCAGCATTTT.